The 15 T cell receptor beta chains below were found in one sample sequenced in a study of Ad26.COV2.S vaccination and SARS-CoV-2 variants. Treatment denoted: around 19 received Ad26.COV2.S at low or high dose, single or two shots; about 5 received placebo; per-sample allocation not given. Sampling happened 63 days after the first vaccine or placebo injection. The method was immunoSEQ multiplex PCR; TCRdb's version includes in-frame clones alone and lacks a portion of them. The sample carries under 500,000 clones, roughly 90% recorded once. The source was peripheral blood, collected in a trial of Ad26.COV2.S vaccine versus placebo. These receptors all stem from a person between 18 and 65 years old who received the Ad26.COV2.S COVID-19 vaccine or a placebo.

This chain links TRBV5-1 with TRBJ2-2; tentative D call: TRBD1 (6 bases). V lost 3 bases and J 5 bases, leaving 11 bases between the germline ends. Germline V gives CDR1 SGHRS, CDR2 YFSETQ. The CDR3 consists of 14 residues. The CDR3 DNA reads TGCGCCAGCAGCTCATACAGGGCTACCGGGGAGCTGTTTTTT. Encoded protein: CASSSYRATGELFF. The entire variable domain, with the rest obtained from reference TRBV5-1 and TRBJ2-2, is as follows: KAGVTQTPRYLIKTRGQQVTLSCSPISGHRSVSWYQQTPGQGLQFLFEYFSETQRNKGNFPGRFSGRQFSNSRSEMNVSTLELGDSALYLCASSSYRATGELFFGEGSRLTVL.

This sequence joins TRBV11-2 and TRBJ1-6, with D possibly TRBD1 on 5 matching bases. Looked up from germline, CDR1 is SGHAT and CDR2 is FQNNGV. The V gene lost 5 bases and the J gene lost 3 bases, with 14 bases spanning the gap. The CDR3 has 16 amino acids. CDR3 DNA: TGTGCCAGCAGCCACCTCGGGGCAGGCTATAATTCACCCCTCCACTTT. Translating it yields CASSHLGAGYNSPLHF.

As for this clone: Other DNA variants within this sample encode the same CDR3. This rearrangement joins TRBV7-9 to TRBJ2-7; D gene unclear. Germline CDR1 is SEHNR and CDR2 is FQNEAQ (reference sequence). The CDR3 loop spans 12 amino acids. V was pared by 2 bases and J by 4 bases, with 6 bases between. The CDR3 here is CASSLQVYEQYF. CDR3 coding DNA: TGTGCCAGCAGCTTACAGGTGTACGAGCAGTACTTC.

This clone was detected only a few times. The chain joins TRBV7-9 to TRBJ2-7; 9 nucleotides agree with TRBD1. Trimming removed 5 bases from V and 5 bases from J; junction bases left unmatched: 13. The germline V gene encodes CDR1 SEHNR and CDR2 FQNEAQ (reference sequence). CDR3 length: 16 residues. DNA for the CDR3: TGTGCCAGCAGCAACTCAGCCGGGACAGGGACCCACGAGCAGTACTTC. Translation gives CASSNSAGTGTHEQYF.

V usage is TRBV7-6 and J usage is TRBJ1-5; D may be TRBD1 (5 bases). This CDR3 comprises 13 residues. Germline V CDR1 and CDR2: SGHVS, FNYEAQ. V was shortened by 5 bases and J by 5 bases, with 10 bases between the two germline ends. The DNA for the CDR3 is TGTGCCAGCAGCGAGGGACGTTATCAGCCCCAGCATTTT. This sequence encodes CASSEGRYQPQHF.

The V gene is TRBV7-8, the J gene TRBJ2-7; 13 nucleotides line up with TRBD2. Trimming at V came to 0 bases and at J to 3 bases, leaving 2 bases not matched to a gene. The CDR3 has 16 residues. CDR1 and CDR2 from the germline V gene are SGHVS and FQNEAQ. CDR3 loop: CASSLARLAGGYEQYF. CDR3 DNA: TGTGCCAGCAGCTTAGCGAGACTAGCGGGGGGCTACGAGCAGTACTTC.

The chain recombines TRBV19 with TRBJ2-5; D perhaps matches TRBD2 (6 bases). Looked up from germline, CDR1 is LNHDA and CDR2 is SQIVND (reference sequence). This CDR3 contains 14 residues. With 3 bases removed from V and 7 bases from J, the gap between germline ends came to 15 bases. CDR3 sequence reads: CASSMRALGGTQYF. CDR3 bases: TGTGCCAGTAGTATGCGGGCACTGGGGGGGACCCAGTACTTC.

The CDR3 nucleotides read TGTGCCACCAGTGGACGGACAGGGGACGATGGCTACACCTTC. Protein product: CATSGRTGDDGYTF. The chain carries TRBV24-1 and TRBJ1-2; TRBD1 agrees at 9 bases. Germline V gene sequence: CDR1 KGHDR, CDR2 SFDVKD. This CDR3 contains 14 residues. V dropped 5 bases and J dropped 6; count of bases not matched to a gene: 6.

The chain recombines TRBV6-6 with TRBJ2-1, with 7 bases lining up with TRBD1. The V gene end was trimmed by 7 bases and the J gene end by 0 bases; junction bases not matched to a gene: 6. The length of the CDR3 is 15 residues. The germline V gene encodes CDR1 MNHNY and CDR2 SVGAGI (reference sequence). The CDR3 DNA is TGTGCCAGCAAGCCGGGACAGAGCTCCTACAATGAGCAGTTCTTC. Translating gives CASKPGQSSYNEQFF.

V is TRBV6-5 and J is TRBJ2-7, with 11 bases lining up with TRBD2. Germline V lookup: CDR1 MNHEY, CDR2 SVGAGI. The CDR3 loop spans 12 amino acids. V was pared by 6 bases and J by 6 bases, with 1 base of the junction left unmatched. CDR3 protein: CASRLAGGEQYF. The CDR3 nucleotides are TGTGCCAGCAGGCTAGCGGGGGGCGAGCAGTACTTC.

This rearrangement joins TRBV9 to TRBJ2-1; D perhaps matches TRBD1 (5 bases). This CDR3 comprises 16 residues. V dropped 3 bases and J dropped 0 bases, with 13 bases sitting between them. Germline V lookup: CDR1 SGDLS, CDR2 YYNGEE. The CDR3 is CASSGRAQSSYNEQFF. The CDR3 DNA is TGTGCCAGCAGCGGCAGGGCGCAGAGCTCCTACAATGAGCAGTTCTTC.

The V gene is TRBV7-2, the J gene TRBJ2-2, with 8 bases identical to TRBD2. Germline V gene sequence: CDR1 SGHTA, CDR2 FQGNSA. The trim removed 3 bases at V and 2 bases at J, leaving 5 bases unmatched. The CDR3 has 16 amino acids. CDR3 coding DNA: TGTGCCAGCAGCTTGCGACTAGCGCACAACACCGGGGAGCTGTTTTTT. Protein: CASSLRLAHNTGELFF.

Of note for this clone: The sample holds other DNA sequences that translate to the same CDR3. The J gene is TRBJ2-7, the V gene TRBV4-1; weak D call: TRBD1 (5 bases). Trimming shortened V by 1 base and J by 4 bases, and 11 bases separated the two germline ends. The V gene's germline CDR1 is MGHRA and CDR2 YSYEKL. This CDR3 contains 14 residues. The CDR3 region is CASSQVQGSYEQYF. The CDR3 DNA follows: TGCGCCAGCAGCCAAGTTCAGGGCTCTTACGAGCAGTACTTC.

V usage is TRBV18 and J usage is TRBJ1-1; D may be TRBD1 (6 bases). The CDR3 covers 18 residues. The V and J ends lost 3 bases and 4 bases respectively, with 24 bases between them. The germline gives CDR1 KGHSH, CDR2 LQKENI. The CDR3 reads CASSPPQSGAGRGTEAFF. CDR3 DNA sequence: TGTGCCAGCTCACCCCCGCAGTCGGGGGCAGGGAGAGGCACTGAAGCTTTCTTT. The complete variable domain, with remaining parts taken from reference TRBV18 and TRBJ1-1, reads NAGVMQNPRHLVRRRGQEARLRCSPMKGHSHVYWYRQLPEEGLKFMVYLQKENIIDESGMPKERFSAEFPKEGPSILRIQQVVRGDSAAYFCASSPPQSGAGRGTEAFFGQGTRLTVV.

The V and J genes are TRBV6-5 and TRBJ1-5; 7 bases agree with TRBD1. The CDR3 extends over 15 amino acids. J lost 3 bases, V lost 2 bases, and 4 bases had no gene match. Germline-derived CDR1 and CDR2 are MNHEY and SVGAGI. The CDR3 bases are TGTGCCAGCAGTTACGACGACAGGGTCAATCAGCCCCAGCATTTT. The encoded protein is CASSYDDRVNQPQHF.